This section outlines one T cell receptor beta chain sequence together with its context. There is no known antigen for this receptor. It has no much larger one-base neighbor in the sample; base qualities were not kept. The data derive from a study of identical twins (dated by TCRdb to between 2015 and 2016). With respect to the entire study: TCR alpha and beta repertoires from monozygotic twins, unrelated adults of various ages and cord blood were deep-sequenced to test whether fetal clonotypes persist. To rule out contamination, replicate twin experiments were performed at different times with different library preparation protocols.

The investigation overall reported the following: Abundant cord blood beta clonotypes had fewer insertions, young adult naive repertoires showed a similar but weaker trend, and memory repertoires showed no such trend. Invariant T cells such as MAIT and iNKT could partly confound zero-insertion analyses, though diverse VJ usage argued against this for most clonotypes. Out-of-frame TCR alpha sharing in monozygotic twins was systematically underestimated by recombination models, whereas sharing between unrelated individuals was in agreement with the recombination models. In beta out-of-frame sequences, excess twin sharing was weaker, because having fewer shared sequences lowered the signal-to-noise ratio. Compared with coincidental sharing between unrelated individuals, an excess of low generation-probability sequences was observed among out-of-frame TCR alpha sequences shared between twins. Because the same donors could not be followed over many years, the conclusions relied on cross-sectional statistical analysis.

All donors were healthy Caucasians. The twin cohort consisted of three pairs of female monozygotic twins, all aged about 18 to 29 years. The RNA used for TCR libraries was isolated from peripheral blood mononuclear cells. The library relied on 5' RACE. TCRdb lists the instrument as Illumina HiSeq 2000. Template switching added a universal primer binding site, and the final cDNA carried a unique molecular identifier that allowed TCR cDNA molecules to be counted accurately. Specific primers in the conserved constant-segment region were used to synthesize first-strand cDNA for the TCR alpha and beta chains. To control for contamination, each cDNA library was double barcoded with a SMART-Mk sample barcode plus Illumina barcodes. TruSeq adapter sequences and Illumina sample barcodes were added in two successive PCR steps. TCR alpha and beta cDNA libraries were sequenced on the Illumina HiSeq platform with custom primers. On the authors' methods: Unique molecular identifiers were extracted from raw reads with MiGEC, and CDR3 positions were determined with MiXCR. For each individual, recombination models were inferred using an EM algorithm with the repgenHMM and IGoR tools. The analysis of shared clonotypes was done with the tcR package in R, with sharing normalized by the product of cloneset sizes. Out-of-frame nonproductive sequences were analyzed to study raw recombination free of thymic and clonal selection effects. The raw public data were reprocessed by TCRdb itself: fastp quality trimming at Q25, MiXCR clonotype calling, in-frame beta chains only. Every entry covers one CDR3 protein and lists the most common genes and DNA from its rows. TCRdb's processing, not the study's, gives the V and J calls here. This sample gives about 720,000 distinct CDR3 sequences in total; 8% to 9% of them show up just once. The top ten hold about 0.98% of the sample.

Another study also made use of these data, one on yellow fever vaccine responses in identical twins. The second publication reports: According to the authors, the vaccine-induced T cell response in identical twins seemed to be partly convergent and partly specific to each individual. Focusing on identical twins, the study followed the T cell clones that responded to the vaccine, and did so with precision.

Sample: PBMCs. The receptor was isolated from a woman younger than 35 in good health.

The bases are TGTGCCAGCAGTTTGGCCAGGGGGATTGGTGAGCAGTACTTC. This translates into CASSLARGIGEQYF. The rearrangement combines TRBV12-3 or TRBV12-4 with TRBJ2-7; 7 of the junction bases match TRBD1. After removal of 3 bases from V and 7 bases from J, the junction retains 9 bases not matched to a gene. The CDR3 measures 14 amino acids from cysteine to phenylalanine. The only DNA kept is the CDR3, 42 bases in frame from the first base.